The present entry profiles one T cell receptor (beta chain) with its context. Replicate PCRs from sorted subsets contained roughly 200 ng DNA, which is 29,000 or so T cell genomes. Assay: immunoSEQ multiplex PCR; the TCRdb copy retains only in-frame clones and omits some. The table records hundreds of thousands of clones, approximately 73% of them present only once. This record belongs to a study of shared clonotypes between healthy human individuals. V was shortened by 5 bases and J by 2 bases, with 3 bases between the two germline ends. The CDR3 loop spans 12 amino acids. Germline-derived CDR1 and CDR2 are SGHNT and YENEEA.

V and J are TRBV11-3 and TRBJ2-2; D not resolved. Specimen: memory CD4+ T cells sorted from blood. Stated subset: CD45RA-negative fraction. The TCR originated in a young woman in good health. The CDR3 region is CASSRNTGELFF. The DNA of the CDR3 is TGTGCCAGCAGCAGAAACACCGGGGAGCTGTTTTTT.